The 7 T cell receptor beta chains given below trace back to one sample, sequenced in a study of T cells in Graves' hyperthyroidism and ophthalmopathy. RNA transcripts yielded amplified TCR beta CDR3 regions. Using the HTBI primer set, a first-round RT-PCR was run on the TCR CDR3. TCRdb reanalysed the multiplex PCR reads using MiXCR and keeps one entry per CDR3 protein. The table lists around 610,000 distinct CDR3 sequences, roughly 15% of them singletons, with about 4% in the top ten. Sequencing used blood. These receptors all stem from a woman aged 40 to 55 with Graves' ophthalmopathy.

This clonotype was counted a few times. The chain links TRBV28 to TRBJ2-7, with TRBD1 matching 7 bases. Germline V gene sequence: CDR1 MDHEN, CDR2 SYDVKM. The length of the CDR3 is 13 residues. The junction had 5 bases not matched to a gene; V was cut back by 6 bases and J by 3 bases. The CDR3 spells CASRLGQFYEQYF. CDR3 bases: TGTGCCAGCAGACTGGGACAGTTCTACGAGCAGTACTTC.

This clonotype turned up a few times. The rearrangement joins TRBV20-1 to TRBJ1-1, with 9 bases aligning to TRBD1. Germline V CDR1 and CDR2: DFQATT, SNEGSKA (reference sequence). V lost 3 bases and J lost 3; bases outside the gene matches: 8. The CDR3 is 15 residues long. The CDR3 nucleotides are TGCAGTGCTAGCAAACTGACAGGGGGACACACTGAAGCTTTCTTT. Its protein product is CSASKLTGGHTEAFF.

This clonotype appeared many times. The rearrangement uses TRBV10-3 and TRBJ1-2, with 9 bases fitting TRBD1. The germline CDR1 and CDR2 sequences are ENHRY and SYGVKD. V lost 6 bases and J lost 6; bases outside the gene matches: 5. The CDR3 has 13 residues. The CDR3 coding sequence is TGTGCCATCAGGCCAGGGACAGGGCATGGCTACACCTTC. It codes for CAIRPGTGHGYTF.

At least ten counts were recorded for this clonotype. The V gene is TRBV27, the J gene TRBJ1-2, with 7 bases fitting TRBD1. V lost 6 bases to trimming and J lost 0 bases; unmatched junction nucleotides: 7. Germline assignment: CDR1 MNHEY and CDR2 SMNVEV (reference sequence). The CDR3 is made up of 15 amino acids. CDR3 sequence reads: CASSRDSLTNYGYTF. The CDR3 DNA follows: TGTGCCAGCAGCCGGGACAGTCTCACTAACTATGGCTACACCTTC.

This clonotype was detected ten times or more. This sequence joins TRBV6-1 and TRBJ2-3, with D perhaps TRBD2 (6 bases). The V end was cut by 8 bases, the J end by 1 base, with 10 bases between. The CDR3 is 13 residues long. Looked up from germline, CDR1 is MNHNS and CDR2 is SASEGT. In DNA, the CDR3 is TGTGCCAGCGCGGCTAGCGGCACAGATACGCAGTATTTT. Protein: CASAASGTDTQYF.

In this sample, this clonotype turned up a few times. The chain recombines TRBV15 with TRBJ2-7; 7 nucleotides agree with TRBD1. CDR1 and CDR2 from the germline V gene are LNHNV and YYDKDF (reference sequence). This CDR3 comprises 18 residues. J was trimmed by 0 bases and V by 3 bases; bases with no gene match: 14. The CDR3 sequence: CATSRGRDSLPDSYEQYF. The DNA for the CDR3 is TGTGCCACCAGCAGGGGAAGGGACAGCCTCCCTGACTCCTACGAGCAGTACTTC.

Concerning this clonotype: A much larger clone lies one base from this, so it may be a read error. J is TRBJ1-2 and V is TRBV4-2, with 7 bases lining up with TRBD1. In germline, CDR1 is LGHNA, CDR2 YNFKEQ. The CDR3 has 14 residues. The CDR3 nucleotides read TGTGCCAGCAGCCAGTCGGACAGGTACTATGGCCACACCTTC. Translating gives CASSQSDRYYGHTF.